The 3 T cell receptor beta chains presented below share a single source sample, sequenced in a study of beta chain features in type 1 diabetes. The entirety of the isolated RNA underwent reverse transcription, so expressed TCRB transcripts were sequenced. The method was immunoSEQ multiplex PCR; TCRdb's version includes in-frame clones alone and lacks a portion of them. The table includes around 500,000 clones, around 30% detected once. The sequenced material came from naive CD4+ T cells from blood. These receptor sequences come from a man aged 18 to 29 in good health.

This clone was recorded a few times. This chain links TRBV30 with TRBJ2-1, with unresolved D. V lost 3 bases and J lost 0, with 9 bases in between. The CDR3 consists of 14 residues. Germline lookup yields CDR1 GTSNPN and CDR2 SVGIG (reference sequence). CDR3 loop: CAWSRMSSYNEQFF. The DNA for the CDR3 is TGTGCCTGGAGCCGGATGAGCTCCTACAATGAGCAGTTCTTC.

This clone was counted only a few times. The chain has TRBV7-9 and TRBJ1-4; 7 positions agree with TRBD1. With V trimmed by 5 bases and J by 7 bases, 4 bases remained unmatched. This CDR3 has 13 residues. The germline V gene encodes CDR1 SEHNR and CDR2 FQNEAQ (reference sequence). Here the CDR3 DNA reads TGTGCCAGCAGCCCCCGGGACAGTGAAAAACTGTTTTTT. Translation gives CASSPRDSEKLFF.

This clone was seen more than once but under ten times. This chain links TRBV5-1 with TRBJ2-1, with D perhaps TRBD1 (5 bases). CDR3 size: 12 residues. Deletions cut 0 bases from V and 9 bases from J, with 7 bases between. CDR1 and CDR2 from the germline V gene are SGHRS and YFSETQ. CDR3 sequence reads: CASSLGTLEQFF. The CDR3 DNA sequence: TGCGCCAGCAGCTTGGGGACACTTGAGCAGTTCTTC.